The 26 T cell receptor beta chains below come from one sample, sequenced in a study of blood T cell repertoires in COVID-19. Sequencing used immunoSEQ multiplex PCR; TCRdb keeps in-frame clones, though not all of them. This sample has roughly 230,000 clones, with 88% found just once. Sequencing used peripheral blood. These receptor sequences come from a human donor in a cohort sampled during active COVID-19.

The gene calls are TRBV7-2 and TRBJ2-7, with TRBD2 matching over 9 bases. Trimming at V came to 4 bases and at J to 2 bases, leaving 9 bases not matched to a gene. Germline lookup yields CDR1 SGHTA and CDR2 FQGNSA. The CDR3 is 16 residues long. CDR3 amino acids: CASSSKLAGRTYEQYF. The CDR3 DNA reads as TGTGCCAGCAGCTCCAAGCTAGCGGGAAGAACCTACGAGCAGTACTTC. Looking up the rest from reference TRBV7-2 and TRBJ2-7 gives the full variable domain: GAGVSQSPSNKVTEKGKDVELRCDPISGHTALYWYRQSLGQGLEFLIYFQGNSAPDKSGLPSDRFSAERTGGSVSTLTIQRTQQEDSAVYLCASSSKLAGRTYEQYFGPGTRLTVT.

The rearrangement links TRBV2 to TRBJ2-3; 7 bases map to TRBD2. The CDR3 is made up of 13 amino acids. Per the germline V gene, CDR1 is SNHLY and CDR2 is FYNNEI. With V trimmed by 6 bases and J by 10 bases, 10 bases remained unmatched. CDR3 DNA sequence: TGTGCCAGCAGCCAATTATTCCGGGAGGCGCAGTATTTT. Translating it yields CASSQLFREAQYF. The full variable domain, completed using reference TRBV2 and TRBJ2-3, is EPEVTQTPSHQVTQMGQEVILRCVPISNHLYFYWYRQILGQKVEFLVSFYNNEISEKSEIFDDQFSVERPDGSNFTLKIRSTKLEDSAMYFCASSQLFREAQYFGPGTRLTVL.

This clone was counted only a few times. This sequence joins TRBV6-5 and TRBJ2-3; D may be TRBD2 (5 bases). Germline V lookup: CDR1 MNHEY, CDR2 SVGAGI. With 7 bases removed from V and 3 bases from J, the gap between germline ends came to 17 bases. There are 15 residues in the CDR3. The CDR3 coding sequence is TGTGCCAGCACCCTAACTAGAGCACGTACAGATACGCAGTATTTT. Its protein product is CASTLTRARTDTQYF.

The chain is built from TRBV4-3 and TRBJ2-7; 8 bases line up with TRBD1. Trimming cost V 3 bases and J 3 bases; bases outside gene matches: 10. CDR1 is LGHNA, CDR2 YSLEER, per germline. The CDR3 length is 16 residues. The CDR3 here is CASSQVEGTGIYEQYF. The CDR3 coding sequence is TGCGCCAGCAGCCAGGTTGAGGGGACAGGTATCTACGAGCAGTACTTC.

This sequence joins TRBV4-3 and TRBJ1-1; possible D gene TRBD1, 5 bases. The CDR3 runs 14 residues. V gave up 0 bases and J gave up 4 bases, with 9 bases separating them. Germline V gives CDR1 LGHNA, CDR2 YSLEER. The CDR3 sequence: CASSQDGGITEAFF. DNA for the CDR3: TGCGCCAGCAGCCAAGATGGGGGGATCACTGAAGCTTTCTTT.

This chain joins TRBV11-1 and TRBJ2-7; 7 bases are a match to TRBD2. CDR3 size: 12 residues. Germline V gene lookup returns CDR1 SGHAT and CDR2 FQDESV (reference sequence). Trimming at V came to 5 bases and at J to 3 bases, leaving 1 base not matched to a gene. CDR3 sequence reads: CASSPSGYEQYF. The DNA for the CDR3 is TGTGCCAGCAGCCCTAGCGGCTACGAGCAGTACTTC. Full variable domain (rest looked up from reference TRBV11-1 and TRBJ2-7): EAEVAQSPRYKITEKSQAVAFWCDPISGHATLYWYRQILGQGPELLVQFQDESVVDDSQLPKDRFSAERLKGVDSTLKIQPAELGDSAMYLCASSPSGYEQYFGPGTRLTVT.

This clone was picked up one time. DNA of the CDR3: TGTGCCAGCAGTAGGGACAGGGAGAGATATGGCTACACCTTC. Translated, it gives CASSRDRERYGYTF. The chain couples TRBV6-5 to TRBJ1-2, with 9 bases aligning to TRBD1. J lost 5 bases, V lost 5 bases, and 6 bases had no gene match. CDR3 length: 14 residues. Germline V gene sequence: CDR1 MNHEY, CDR2 SVGAGI.

The rearrangement joins TRBV9 to TRBJ2-7; 12 bases map to TRBD1. This CDR3 comprises 16 residues. V dropped 0 bases and J dropped 3; count of bases not matched to a gene: 4. The germline CDR1 and CDR2 sequences are SGDLS and YYNGEE. CDR3 residues: CASSVEGTGGRYEQYF. As DNA, the CDR3 is TGTGCCAGCAGCGTAGAAGGGACAGGGGGCCGCTACGAGCAGTACTTC.

The chain combines TRBV7-9 with TRBJ1-5; 7 positions agree with TRBD1. The trim removed 4 bases at V and 8 bases at J, leaving 17 bases unmatched. This CDR3 comprises 17 residues. The germline gives CDR1 SEHNR, CDR2 FQNEAQ (reference sequence). CDR3 nucleotide sequence: TGTGCCAGCAGCTCCACCGGGACAAGGGGGCCACTAGAGCCCCAGCATTTT. Translation gives CASSSTGTRGPLEPQHF.

The V gene is TRBV6-2 or TRBV6-3, the J gene TRBJ2-7; 8 bases are shared with TRBD1. J gave up 5 bases and V 6 bases, and 12 bases lay outside the gene matches. The CDR3 sequence is 15 residues long. Germline CDR1 reads MNHEY; CDR2 reads SVGEGT. The CDR3 sequence: CASSRQGYQSHEQYF. As DNA, the CDR3 is TGTGCCAGCAGCCGACAGGGGTACCAGAGCCACGAGCAGTACTTC.

V and J are TRBV28 and TRBJ1-6; D is possibly TRBD1 (5 bases). Trimming took off 3 bases at V and 7 bases at J, with 7 bases between the two ends. Per germline, CDR1 MDHEN and CDR2 SYDVKM. CDR3 length: 13 residues. This CDR3 reads CASSFDSNSPLHF. CDR3 DNA sequence: TGTGCCAGCAGTTTCGACAGCAATTCACCCCTCCACTTT.

The chain couples TRBV24-1 to TRBJ1-1, with 8 bases identical to TRBD1. CDR3 length: 16 amino acids. V lost 9 bases and J lost 4; bases outside the gene matches: 15. Germline loops: CDR1 KGHDR, CDR2 SFDVKD. As DNA, the CDR3 is TGTGCCACCTCGGGGGGACAGGAAGGCCGGGGCACTGAAGCTTTCTTT. It specifies CATSGGQEGRGTEAFF.

J is TRBJ1-1 and V is TRBV5-1; D remains ambiguous. CDR1 and CDR2 from the germline V gene are SGHRS and YFSETQ. This CDR3 spans 14 amino acids. With 2 bases removed from V and 4 bases from J, the gap between germline ends came to 12 bases. Here the CDR3 DNA reads TGCGCCAGCAGCTTCTATCCGAGGAGCACTGAAGCTTTCTTT. Translation: CASSFYPRSTEAFF.

The CDR3 here is CASSYHRGGYTEAFF. CDR3 nucleotide sequence: TGTGCCAGCAGTTATCACAGGGGTGGGTACACTGAAGCTTTCTTT. The chain couples TRBV28 to TRBJ1-1; 7 positions agree with TRBD1. Germline trimming cut 4 bases from V and 3 bases from J; bases unmatched to any gene: 8. Germline values: CDR1 MDHEN, CDR2 SYDVKM. This CDR3 comprises 15 residues.

The V and J genes are TRBV4-3 and TRBJ1-5; TRBD1 is a possible D gene (5 bases). The CDR3 is 15 amino acids. Germline CDR1 is LGHNA and CDR2 is YSLEER. The germline V and J ends were trimmed by 4 bases and 0 bases, with 10 bases remaining between them. CDR3 in DNA: TGCGCCAGCAGCCTAGGACATAATAGCAATCAGCCCCAGCATTTT. Amino acids: CASSLGHNSNQPQHF.

The chain couples TRBV5-1 to TRBJ2-1; D gene uncertain. The CDR3 extends over 15 amino acids. The germline V gene encodes CDR1 SGHRS and CDR2 YFSETQ. V shed 1 base and J shed 14 bases, with 22 bases lying between them. The CDR3 loop is CASSLKTQLDKMEFF. DNA for the CDR3: TGCGCCAGCAGCTTGAAAACTCAGCTAGATAAAATGGAGTTCTTC.

The chain uses TRBV4-3 and TRBJ2-7; D unresolved. V was shortened by 1 base and J by 0 bases, with 10 bases between the two germline ends. The CDR3 runs to 15 residues. Germline loops: CDR1 LGHNA, CDR2 YSLEER. CDR3 bases: TGCGCCAGCAGCCAAGGGGCCCCAAACTCCTACGAGCAGTACTTC. This encodes CASSQGAPNSYEQYF.

The J gene is TRBJ1-2, the V gene TRBV29-1, with 7 nucleotides matching TRBD1. The trim removed 7 bases at V and 4 bases at J, leaving 3 bases unmatched. In germline, CDR1 is SQVTM, CDR2 ANQGSEA. The CDR3 runs to 11 residues. This CDR3 reads CSAGQSYGYTF. CDR3 in DNA: TGCAGCGCGGGACAGAGCTATGGCTACACCTTC.

The V and J genes are TRBV9 and TRBJ2-5; D gene uncertain. Per the germline V gene, CDR1 is SGDLS and CDR2 is YYNGEE. CDR3 length: 16 residues. Trimming stripped 4 bases from V and 3 bases from J, with 19 bases between. The CDR3 sequence: CASSPRISNPEETQYF. The CDR3 DNA reads TGTGCCAGCAGCCCTCGCATATCTAACCCTGAAGAGACCCAGTACTTC.

The V call is TRBV30, the J call TRBJ1-1; no reliable D call. Germline CDR1 reads GTSNPN; CDR2 reads SVGIG (reference sequence). V gave up 3 bases and J gave up 5 bases, with 10 bases separating them. The CDR3 is made up of 12 amino acids. The CDR3 protein is CAWRDDKTEAFF. Written as DNA, the CDR3 is TGTGCCTGGAGAGATGACAAGACTGAAGCTTTCTTT.

This chain uses TRBV4-2 with TRBJ2-5, with 11 bases aligning to TRBD2. Germline-derived CDR1 and CDR2 are LGHNA and YNFKEQ. The V and J ends lost 4 bases and 1 base, in that order; junction bases with no gene match: 5. CDR3 length equals 16 residues. The CDR3 here is CASSPTSGSTQETQYF. For the CDR3, the DNA is TGTGCCAGCAGCCCTACTAGCGGGAGTACCCAAGAGACCCAGTACTTC.

The J gene is TRBJ2-7, the V gene TRBV4-1, with 7 positions matching TRBD1. V was clipped by 8 bases and J by 3 bases; unmatched bases: 13. Germline V gene data show CDR1 as MGHRA and CDR2 as YSYEKL. This CDR3 spans 15 amino acids. This chain's CDR3 is CASGPTDRSIYEQYF. CDR3 nucleotide sequence: TGCGCCAGCGGACCGACGGACAGGAGTATCTACGAGCAGTACTTC.

This chain links TRBV9 with TRBJ1-2; maybe TRBD1 (5 bases). Trimming cost V 0 bases and J 4 bases, with 10 bases left between them. In germline, CDR1 is SGDLS, CDR2 YYNGEE. The CDR3 contains 14 residues. The CDR3 sequence: CASSVGGGSYGYTF. DNA for the CDR3: TGTGCCAGCAGCGTAGGCGGGGGGAGCTATGGCTACACCTTC. Variable domain in full (rest from reference TRBV9 and TRBJ1-2): DSGVTQTPKHLITATGQRVTLRCSPRSGDLSVYWYQQSLDQGLQFLIQYYNGEERAKGNILERFSAQQFPDLHSELNLSSLELGDSALYFCASSVGGGSYGYTFGSGTRLTVV.

The rearrangement links TRBV19 to TRBJ1-6; TRBD1 might be the D (5 bases). Looked up from germline, CDR1 is LNHDA and CDR2 is SQIVND (reference sequence). The CDR3 has 15 amino acids. Trimming stripped 7 bases from V and 8 bases from J, with 18 bases between. The CDR3 bases are TGTGCCAGTACAGGCGTGGGGCAGCGTCATTCACCCCTCCACTTT. It yields the protein CASTGVGQRHSPLHF.

The V and J genes are TRBV28 and TRBJ1-5; D gene ambiguous. Germline CDR1 reads MDHEN; CDR2 reads SYDVKM. The length of the CDR3 is 16 residues. Trimming cost V 1 base and J 0 bases, with 10 bases left between them. The CDR3 is CASSLLGGVSNQPQHF. The CDR3 nucleotides read TGTGCCAGCAGTTTATTAGGCGGAGTTAGCAATCAGCCCCAGCATTTT.

The chain employs TRBV18 and TRBJ1-4, with D hard to call. Trimming took off 3 bases at V and 7 bases at J, with 12 bases between the two ends. Germline-derived CDR1 and CDR2 are KGHSH and LQKENI. The CDR3 runs to 14 residues. Written as DNA, the CDR3 is TGTGCCAGCTCACCGTCGGTTTTTGGTGAAAAACTGTTTTTT. It codes for CASSPSVFGEKLFF. Together with reference TRBV18 and TRBJ1-4, the CDR3 gives the full variable domain: NAGVMQNPRHLVRRRGQEARLRCSPMKGHSHVYWYRQLPEEGLKFMVYLQKENIIDESGMPKERFSAEFPKEGPSILRIQQVVRGDSAAYFCASSPSVFGEKLFFGSGTQLSVL.